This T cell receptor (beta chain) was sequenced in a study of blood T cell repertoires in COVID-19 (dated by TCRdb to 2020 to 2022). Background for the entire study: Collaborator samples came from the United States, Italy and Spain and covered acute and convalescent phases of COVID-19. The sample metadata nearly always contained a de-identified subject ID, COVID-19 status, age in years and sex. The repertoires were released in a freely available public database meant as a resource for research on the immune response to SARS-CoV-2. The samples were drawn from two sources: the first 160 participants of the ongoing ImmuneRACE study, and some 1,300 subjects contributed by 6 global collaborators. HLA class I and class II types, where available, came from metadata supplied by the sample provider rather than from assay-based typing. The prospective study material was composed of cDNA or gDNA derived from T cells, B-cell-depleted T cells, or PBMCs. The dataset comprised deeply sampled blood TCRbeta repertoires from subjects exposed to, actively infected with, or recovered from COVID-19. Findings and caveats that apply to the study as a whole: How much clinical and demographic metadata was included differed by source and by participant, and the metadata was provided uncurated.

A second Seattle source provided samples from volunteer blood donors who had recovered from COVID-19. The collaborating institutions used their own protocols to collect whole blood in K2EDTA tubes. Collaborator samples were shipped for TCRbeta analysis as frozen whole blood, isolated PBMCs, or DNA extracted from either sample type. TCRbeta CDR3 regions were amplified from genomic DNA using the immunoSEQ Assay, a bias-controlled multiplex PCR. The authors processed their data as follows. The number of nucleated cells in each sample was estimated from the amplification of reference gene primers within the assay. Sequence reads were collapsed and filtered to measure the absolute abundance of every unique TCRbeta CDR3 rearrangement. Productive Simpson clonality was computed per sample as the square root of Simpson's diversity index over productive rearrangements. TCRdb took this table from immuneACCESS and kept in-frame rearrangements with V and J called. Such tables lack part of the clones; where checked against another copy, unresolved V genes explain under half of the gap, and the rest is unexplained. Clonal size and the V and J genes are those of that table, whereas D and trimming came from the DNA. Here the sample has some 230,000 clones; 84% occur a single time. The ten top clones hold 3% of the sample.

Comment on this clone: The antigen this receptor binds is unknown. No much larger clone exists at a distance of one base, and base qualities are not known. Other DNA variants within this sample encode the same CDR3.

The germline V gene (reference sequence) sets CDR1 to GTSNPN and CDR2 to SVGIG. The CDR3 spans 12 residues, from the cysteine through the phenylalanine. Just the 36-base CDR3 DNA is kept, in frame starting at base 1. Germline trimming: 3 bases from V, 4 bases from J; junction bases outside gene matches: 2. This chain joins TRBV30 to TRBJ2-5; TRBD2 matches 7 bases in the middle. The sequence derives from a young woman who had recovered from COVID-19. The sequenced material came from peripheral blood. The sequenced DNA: TGTGCCTGGAGCCCGGGGGGAGAGACCCAGTACTTC. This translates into CAWSPGGETQYF.